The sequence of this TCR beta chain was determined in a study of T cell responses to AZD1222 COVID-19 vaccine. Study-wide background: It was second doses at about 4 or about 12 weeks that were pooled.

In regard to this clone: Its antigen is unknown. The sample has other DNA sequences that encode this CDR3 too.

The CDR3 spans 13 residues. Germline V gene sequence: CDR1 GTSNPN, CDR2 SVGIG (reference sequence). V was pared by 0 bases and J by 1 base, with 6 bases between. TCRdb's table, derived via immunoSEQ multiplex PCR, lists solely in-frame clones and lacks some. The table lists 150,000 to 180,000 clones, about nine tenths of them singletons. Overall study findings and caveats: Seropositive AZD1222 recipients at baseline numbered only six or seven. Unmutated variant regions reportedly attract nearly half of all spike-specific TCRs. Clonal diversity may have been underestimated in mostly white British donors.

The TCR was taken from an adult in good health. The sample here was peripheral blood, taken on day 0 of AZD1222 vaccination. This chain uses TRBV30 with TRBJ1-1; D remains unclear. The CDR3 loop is CAWSVRRNTEAFF. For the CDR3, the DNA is TGTGCCTGGAGTGTGAGAAGGAACACTGAAGCTTTCTTT.